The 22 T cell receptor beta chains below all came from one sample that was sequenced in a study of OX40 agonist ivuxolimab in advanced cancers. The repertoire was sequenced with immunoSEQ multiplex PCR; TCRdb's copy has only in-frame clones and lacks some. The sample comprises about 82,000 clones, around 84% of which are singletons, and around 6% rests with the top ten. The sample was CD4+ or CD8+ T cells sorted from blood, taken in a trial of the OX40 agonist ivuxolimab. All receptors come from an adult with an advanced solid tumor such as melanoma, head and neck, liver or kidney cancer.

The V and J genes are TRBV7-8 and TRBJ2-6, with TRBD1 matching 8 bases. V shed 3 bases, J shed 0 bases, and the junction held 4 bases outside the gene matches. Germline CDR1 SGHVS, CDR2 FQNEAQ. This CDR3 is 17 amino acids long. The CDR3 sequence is CASSFGQGPSGANVLTF. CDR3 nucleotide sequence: TGTGCCAGCAGCTTCGGACAGGGACCCTCTGGGGCCAACGTCCTGACTTTC.

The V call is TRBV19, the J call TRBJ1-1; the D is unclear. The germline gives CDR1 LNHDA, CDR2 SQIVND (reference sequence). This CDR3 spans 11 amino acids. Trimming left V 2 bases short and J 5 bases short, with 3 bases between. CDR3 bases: TGTGCCAGTAGTATACTTACTGAAGCTTTCTTT. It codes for CASSILTEAFF. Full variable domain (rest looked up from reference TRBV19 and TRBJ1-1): DGGITQSPKYLFRKEGQNVTLSCEQNLNHDAMYWYRQDPGQGLRLIYYSQIVNDFQKGDIAEGYSVSREKKESFPLTVTSAQKNPTAFYLCASSILTEAFFGQGTRLTVV.

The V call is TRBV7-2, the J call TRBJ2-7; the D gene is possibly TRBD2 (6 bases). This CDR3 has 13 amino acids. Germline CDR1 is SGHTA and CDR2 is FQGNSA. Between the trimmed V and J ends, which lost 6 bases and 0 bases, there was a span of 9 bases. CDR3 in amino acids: CASRFGSSYEQYF. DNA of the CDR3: TGTGCCAGCAGATTCGGGAGCTCCTACGAGCAGTACTTC.

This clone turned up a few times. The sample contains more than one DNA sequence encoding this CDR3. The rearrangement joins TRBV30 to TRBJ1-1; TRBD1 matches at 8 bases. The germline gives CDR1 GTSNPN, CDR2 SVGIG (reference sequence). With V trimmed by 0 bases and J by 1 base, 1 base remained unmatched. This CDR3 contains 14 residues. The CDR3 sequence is CAWSVGTGNTEAFF. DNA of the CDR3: TGTGCCTGGAGTGTAGGGACAGGGAACACTGAAGCTTTCTTT.

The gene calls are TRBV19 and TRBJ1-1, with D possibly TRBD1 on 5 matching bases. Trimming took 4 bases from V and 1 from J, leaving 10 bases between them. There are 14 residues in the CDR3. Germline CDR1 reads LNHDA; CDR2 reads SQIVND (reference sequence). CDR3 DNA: TGTGCCAGTAGTAGTAGGGGCTGGAACACTGAAGCTTTCTTT. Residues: CASSSRGWNTEAFF.

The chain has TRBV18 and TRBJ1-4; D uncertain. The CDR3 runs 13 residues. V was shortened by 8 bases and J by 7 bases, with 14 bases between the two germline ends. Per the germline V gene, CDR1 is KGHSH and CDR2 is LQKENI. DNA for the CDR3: TGTGCCAGCAGCGCGGGCCCGGTTGAAAAACTGTTTTTT. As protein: CASSAGPVEKLFF.

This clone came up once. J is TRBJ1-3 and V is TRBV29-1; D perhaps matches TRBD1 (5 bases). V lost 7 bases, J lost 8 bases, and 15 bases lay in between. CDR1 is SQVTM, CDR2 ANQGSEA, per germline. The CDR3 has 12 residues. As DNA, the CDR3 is TGCAGCGCCCAATGGGGGGGGGACACCATATATTTT. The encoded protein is CSAQWGGDTIYF. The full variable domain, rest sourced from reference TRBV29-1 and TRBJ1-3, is SAVISQKPSRDICQRGTSLTIQCQVDSQVTMMFWYRQQPGQSLTLIATANQGSEATYESGFVIDKFPISRPNLTFSTLTVSNMSPEDSSIYLCSAQWGGDTIYFGEGSWLTVV.

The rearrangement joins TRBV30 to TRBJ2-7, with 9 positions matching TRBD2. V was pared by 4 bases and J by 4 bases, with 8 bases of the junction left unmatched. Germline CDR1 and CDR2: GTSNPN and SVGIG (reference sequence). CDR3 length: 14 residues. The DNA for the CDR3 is TGTGCCTGGAAAATCGGTAGCGGGGGTTACGAGCAGTACTTC. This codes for CAWKIGSGGYEQYF.

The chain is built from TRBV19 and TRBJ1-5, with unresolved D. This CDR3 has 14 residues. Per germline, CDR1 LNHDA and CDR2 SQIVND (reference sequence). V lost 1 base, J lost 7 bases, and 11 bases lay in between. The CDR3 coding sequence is TGTGCCAGTAGTATAGCTCAGGTACGGCAGCCCCAGCATTTT. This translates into CASSIAQVRQPQHF.

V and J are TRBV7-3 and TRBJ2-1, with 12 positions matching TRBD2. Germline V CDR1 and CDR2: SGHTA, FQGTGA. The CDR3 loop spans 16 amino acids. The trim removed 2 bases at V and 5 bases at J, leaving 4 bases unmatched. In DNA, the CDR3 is TGTGCCAGCAGCTTAGTCCGACTAGCGGGGGACAATGAGCAGTTCTTC. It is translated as CASSLVRLAGDNEQFF. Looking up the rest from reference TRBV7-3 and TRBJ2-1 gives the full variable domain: GAGVSQTPSNKVTEKGKYVELRCDPISGHTALYWYRQSLGQGPEFLIYFQGTGAADDSGLPNDRFFAVRPEGSVSTLKIQRTERGDSAVYLCASSLVRLAGDNEQFFGPGTRLTVL.

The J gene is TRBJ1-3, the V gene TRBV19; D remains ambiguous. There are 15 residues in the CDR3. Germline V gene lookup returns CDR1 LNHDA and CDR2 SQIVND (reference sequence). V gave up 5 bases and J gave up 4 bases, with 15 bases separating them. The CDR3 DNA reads TGTGCCAGTAGTCCCACAGTTCGGGCAGGAAACACCATATATTTT. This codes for CASSPTVRAGNTIYF. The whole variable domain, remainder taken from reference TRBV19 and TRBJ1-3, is DGGITQSPKYLFRKEGQNVTLSCEQNLNHDAMYWYRQDPGQGLRLIYYSQIVNDFQKGDIAEGYSVSREKKESFPLTVTSAQKNPTAFYLCASSPTVRAGNTIYFGEGSWLTVV.

The CDR3 nucleotides read TGTGCCAGCAGCTTGAGCGGCAGGGGGCTTCTCGTCGAGCAGTACTTC. This gives the protein CASSLSGRGLLVEQYF. The chain recombines TRBV5-6 with TRBJ2-7, with 8 bases matching TRBD1. The CDR3 runs 16 residues. J was trimmed by 6 bases and V by 1 base; bases with no gene match: 12. Germline V gives CDR1 SGHDT, CDR2 YYEEEE.

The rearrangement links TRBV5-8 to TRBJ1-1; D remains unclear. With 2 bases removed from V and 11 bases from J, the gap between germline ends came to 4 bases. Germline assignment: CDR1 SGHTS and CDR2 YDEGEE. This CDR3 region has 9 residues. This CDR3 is CASSFLAFF. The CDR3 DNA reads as TGTGCCAGCAGCTTTTTGGCTTTCTTT. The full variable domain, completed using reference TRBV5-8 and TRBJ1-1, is EAGVTQSPTHLIKTRGQQATLRCSPISGHTSVYWYQQALGLGLQFLLWYDEGEERNRGNFPPRFSGRQFPNYSSELNVNALELEDSALYLCASSFLAFFGQGTRLTVV.

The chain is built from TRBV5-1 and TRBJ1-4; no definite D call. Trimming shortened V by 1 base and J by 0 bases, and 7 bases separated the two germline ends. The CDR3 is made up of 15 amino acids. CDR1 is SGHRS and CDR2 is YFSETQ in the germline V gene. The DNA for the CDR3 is TGCGCCAGCAGCTTGAACAGAGCAACTAATGAAAAACTGTTTTTT. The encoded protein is CASSLNRATNEKLFF.

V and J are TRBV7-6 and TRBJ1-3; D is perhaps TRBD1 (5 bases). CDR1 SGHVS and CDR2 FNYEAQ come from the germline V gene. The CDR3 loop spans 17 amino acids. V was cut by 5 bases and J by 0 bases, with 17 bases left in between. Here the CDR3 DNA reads TGTGCCAGCAGCGAGAGGCAGGGACTATTCTCTGGAAACACCATATATTTT. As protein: CASSERQGLFSGNTIYF.

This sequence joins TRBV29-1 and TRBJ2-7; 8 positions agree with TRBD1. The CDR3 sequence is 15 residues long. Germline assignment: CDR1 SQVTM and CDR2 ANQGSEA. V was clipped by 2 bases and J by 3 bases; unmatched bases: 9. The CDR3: CSVETRTGRLYEQYF. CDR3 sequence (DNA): TGCAGCGTTGAAACAAGGACAGGGAGACTCTACGAGCAGTACTTC.

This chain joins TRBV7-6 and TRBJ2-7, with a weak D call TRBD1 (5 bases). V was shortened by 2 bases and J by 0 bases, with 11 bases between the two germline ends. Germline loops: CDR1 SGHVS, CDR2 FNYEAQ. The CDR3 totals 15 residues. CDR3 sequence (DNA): TGTGCCAGCAGCTTAAGGGGCTTTGACTCCTACGAGCAGTACTTC. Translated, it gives CASSLRGFDSYEQYF.

CDR3 in amino acids: CASSHTDLGHYGYTF. The CDR3 DNA is TGTGCCAGCAGCCACACCGACTTGGGGCACTATGGCTACACCTTC. The chain combines TRBV9 with TRBJ1-2, with D tentatively TRBD1 (5 bases). Trimming took off 4 bases at V and 3 bases at J, with 16 bases between the two ends. Germline CDR1 and CDR2: SGDLS and YYNGEE. CDR3 length equals 15 residues.

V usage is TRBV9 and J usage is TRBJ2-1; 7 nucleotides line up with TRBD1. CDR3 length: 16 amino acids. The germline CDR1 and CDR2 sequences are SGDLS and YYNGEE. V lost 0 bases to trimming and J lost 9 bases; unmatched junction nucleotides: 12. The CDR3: CASSVEGGRTVGEQFF. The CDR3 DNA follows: TGTGCCAGCAGCGTAGAAGGGGGCCGAACCGTGGGTGAGCAGTTCTTC. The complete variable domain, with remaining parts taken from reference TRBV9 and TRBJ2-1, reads DSGVTQTPKHLITATGQRVTLRCSPRSGDLSVYWYQQSLDQGLQFLIQYYNGEERAKGNILERFSAQQFPDLHSELNLSSLELGDSALYFCASSVEGGRTVGEQFFGPGTRLTVL.

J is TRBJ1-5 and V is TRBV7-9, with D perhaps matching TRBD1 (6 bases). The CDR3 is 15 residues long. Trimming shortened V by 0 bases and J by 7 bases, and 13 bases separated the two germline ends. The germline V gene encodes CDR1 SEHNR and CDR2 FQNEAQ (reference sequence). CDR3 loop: CASSLAEGGGQPQHF. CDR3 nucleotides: TGTGCCAGCAGCTTAGCGGAAGGGGGTGGGCAGCCCCAGCATTTT.

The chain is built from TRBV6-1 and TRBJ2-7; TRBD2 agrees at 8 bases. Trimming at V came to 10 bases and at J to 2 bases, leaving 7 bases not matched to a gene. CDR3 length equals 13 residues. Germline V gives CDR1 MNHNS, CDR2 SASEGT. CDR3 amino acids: CATLGLAAYEQYF. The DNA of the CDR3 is TGTGCCACCTTAGGACTAGCCGCCTACGAGCAGTACTTC.

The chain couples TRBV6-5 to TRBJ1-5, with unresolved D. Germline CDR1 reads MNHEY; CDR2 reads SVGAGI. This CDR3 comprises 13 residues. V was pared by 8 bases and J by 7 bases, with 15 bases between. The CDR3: CASAPGRTQPQHF. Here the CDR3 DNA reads TGTGCCAGCGCGCCCGGGAGGACCCAGCCCCAGCATTTT.